The entry that follows covers one T cell receptor beta chain sequence. Its antigen is unidentified. Trimming stripped 4 bases from V and 9 bases from J, with 14 bases between. Germline V gene sequence: CDR1 SGDLS, CDR2 YYNGEE. The CDR3 loop spans 13 amino acids. The sample belongs to a study of OX40 agonist ivuxolimab in advanced cancers. The wider study: A mean age of about 56 years, range roughly 23 to 79, was recorded, and under 85% were male.

Study observations and caveats: Partly responding patients at 0.1-3.0 mg/kg showed some of the smallest clonal expansion.

No patient had autoimmune disease or received systemic immunosuppression. The repertoire was sequenced with immunoSEQ multiplex PCR; TCRdb's copy has only in-frame clones and lacks some. The sample yields tens of thousands of clones, approximately 89% seen once. The chain links TRBV9 to TRBJ2-4; D is unclear. This specimen was CD4+ or CD8+ T cells sorted from blood, taken in a trial of the OX40 agonist ivuxolimab. The TCR sequence derives from an adult with an advanced solid tumor such as melanoma, head and neck, liver or kidney cancer. The chain's CDR3 is CASSSSVETIQYF. CDR3 nucleotides: TGTGCCAGCAGCTCTAGTGTGGAAACCATTCAGTACTTC.